The 20 T cell receptor beta chains below come from one sample, sequenced in a study of T-cell reconstitution after alpha-beta-depleted transplantation in children. Unique molecular identifiers were incorporated into the prepared TCRbeta library. A single record per CDR3 protein comes from TCRdb applying MiXCR to the PCR reads. The sample carries a few hundred thousand distinct CDR3 sequences, 10% to 15% recorded once. Sequencing was performed on PBMCs, mostly from graft donor cells, taken 360 days after TCRalphabeta/CD19-depleted stem cell transplant. The receptors here all came from a male patient aged 5 to 17 who had a stem cell transplant for acute myeloid leukemia, so the T cells may come from the graft donor.

CDR3 in DNA: TGTGCCAGCCGAACCAGGGATTCGGGCACAGATACGCAGTATTTT. This encodes CASRTRDSGTDTQYF. The genes are TRBV21-1 and TRBJ2-3; TRBD1 is taken as the D call from the table, unchecked against the DNA. TRBV21-1 is described as a pseudogene. CDR3 length: 15 amino acids.

This clonotype was found a few times. V gene TRBV12-3 or TRBV12-4 combines with J gene TRBJ2-4; D uncertain. The ends were cut back, 2 bases at V and 6 bases at J, with 5 bases in the middle. This CDR3 spans 12 amino acids. This CDR3 is CASSLIRNIQYF. The CDR3 coding sequence is TGTGCCAGCAGTTTAATTAGAAACATTCAGTACTTC.

The chain carries TRBV28 and TRBJ1-5; 11 nucleotides agree with TRBD1. CDR1 is MDHEN and CDR2 is SYDVKM in the germline V gene. There are 17 residues in the CDR3. Unmatched junction bases numbered 15, after V lost 7 bases and J lost 7 bases. This CDR3 reads CASNYRRWTGGGQPQHF. DNA of the CDR3: TGTGCCAGCAACTACCGACGGTGGACAGGGGGCGGGCAGCCCCAGCATTTT.

This clonotype has more than one count but fewer than ten. This sequence joins TRBV28 and TRBJ2-3, with 11 bases identical to TRBD2. CDR1 and CDR2 from the germline V gene are MDHEN and SYDVKM. The CDR3 consists of 15 residues. V was pared by 3 bases and J by 5 bases, with 4 bases of the junction left unmatched. This CDR3 is CASSFSGRAVDTQYF. The CDR3 bases are TGTGCCAGCAGTTTTAGCGGGAGGGCCGTAGATACGCAGTATTTT.

This clonotype was seen just once. The chain employs TRBV7-3 and TRBJ2-1; 15 nucleotides line up with TRBD2. The V segment lost 0 bases and the J segment 9 bases; nucleotides outside the gene matches: 0. The CDR3 consists of 15 residues. Per germline, CDR1 SGHTA and CDR2 FQGTGA. The CDR3 spells CASSLTGLAGGEQFF. The CDR3 nucleotides read TGTGCCAGCAGCTTAACGGGACTAGCGGGAGGTGAGCAGTTCTTC.

This clonotype was seen repeatedly, ten times or more. The chain uses TRBV2 and TRBJ2-4; D is ambiguous. Per germline, CDR1 SNHLY and CDR2 FYNNEI. Deletions cut 3 bases from V and 1 base from J, with 10 bases between. This CDR3 has 15 amino acids. DNA for the CDR3: TGTGCCAGCAGTGAGTCGTTGGGGGCCAAAAACATTCAGTACTTC. It yields the protein CASSESLGAKNIQYF.

Only a few counts were recorded for this clonotype. The J gene is TRBJ2-1, the V gene TRBV19; D is unclear. The V and J ends lost 9 bases and 3 bases respectively, with 21 bases between them. CDR1 and CDR2 (germline): LNHDA, SQIVND (reference sequence). This CDR3 region has 16 residues. CDR3 residues: CARIGPRGPSYNEQFF. As DNA, the CDR3 is TGTGCCAGAATTGGTCCCCGCGGACCAAGCTACAATGAGCAGTTCTTC.

This clonotype was seen a few times. This chain uses TRBV4-3 with TRBJ1-1, with 8 nucleotides matching TRBD1. V lost 3 bases, J lost 4 bases, and 4 bases stayed unmatched. In germline, CDR1 is LGHNA, CDR2 YSLEER. CDR3 length: 14 residues. The CDR3 coding sequence is TGCGCCAGCAGCCACCCGGACAGGGCCACTGAAGCTTTCTTT. It encodes CASSHPDRATEAFF.

The chain couples TRBV6-1 to TRBJ2-2; D is undetermined. V lost 7 bases, J lost 4 bases, and 16 bases lay in between. There are 15 residues in the CDR3. From germline, CDR1 is MNHNS and CDR2 SASEGT. CDR3 residues: CASTISRFPTGELFF. In nucleotides, the CDR3 is TGTGCCAGCACCATTTCAAGGTTCCCCACCGGGGAGCTGTTTTTT.

This clonotype was recorded a few times. The chain recombines TRBV4-3 with TRBJ2-7, with 10 bases aligning to TRBD2. The CDR3 is 15 amino acids. CDR1 LGHNA and CDR2 YSLEER come from the germline V gene. Germline trimming cut 2 bases from V and 1 base from J; bases unmatched to any gene: 2. DNA of the CDR3: TGCGCCAGCAGCCAAACAGCGGGAGGGTCCTACGAGCAGTACTTC. Protein sequence: CASSQTAGGSYEQYF.

This clonotype has only a few counts. The V gene is TRBV5-4, the J gene TRBJ2-7; TRBD2 matches 13 bases. The CDR3 is 17 amino acids. V trimming: 4 bases; J trimming: 0 bases; junction bases outside the gene matches: 7. Germline V gene sequence: CDR1 SGHNT, CDR2 YYREEE (reference sequence). The CDR3 spells CASSPGLAGLHSYEQYF. In DNA form, the CDR3 reads TGTGCCAGCAGCCCGGGACTAGCGGGACTTCACTCCTACGAGCAGTACTTC.

As DNA, the CDR3 is TGTGCCAGCAGTTACTCGACTAGCTTATACAATGAGCAGTTCTTC. It specifies CASSYSTSLYNEQFF. This chain uses TRBV6-2 or TRBV6-3 with TRBJ2-1; TRBD2 aligns across 7 bases. This CDR3 contains 15 residues. Per the germline V gene, CDR1 is MNHEY and CDR2 is SVGEGT. V trimming: 0 bases; J trimming: 4 bases; junction bases outside the gene matches: 3.

In regard to this clonotype: The CDR3 does not end in the conserved phenylalanine or tryptophan, so this is likely a read error. This chain uses TRBV29-1 with TRBJ1-5; no definite D call. Trimming pared 5 bases from V and 0 bases from J, leaving 5 bases between. CDR1 and CDR2 from the germline V gene are SQVTM and ANQGSEA. CDR3 size: 12 residues. In DNA, the CDR3 is TGCAGCGTTAGGGATAGCAATCAGCCCCAGCATTCT. Translating gives CSVRDSNQPQHS.

On this clonotype itself: This clone may be a read error of a much larger clone one base away. The chain recombines TRBV28 with TRBJ1-4; 8 bases align to TRBD1. Germline V gene data show CDR1 as MDHEN and CDR2 as SYDVKM. CDR3 length: 15 amino acids. This CDR3 reads CASSLPTGANVKLFF. The DNA for the CDR3 is TGTGCCAGCAGCCTACCGACAGGGGCTAATGTAAAACTGTTTTTT.

This rearrangement joins TRBV12-3 or TRBV12-4 to TRBJ2-7, with 8 positions matching TRBD1. With V trimmed by 6 bases and J by 2 bases, 6 bases remained unmatched. The CDR3 is 14 residues long. Here the CDR3 reads CASSRTGSPYEQYF. CDR3 DNA: TGTGCCAGCAGCCGGACAGGGTCCCCCTACGAGCAGTACTTC.

The chain is built from TRBV11-2 and TRBJ2-7, with 9 bases matching TRBD1. Trimming took 7 bases from V and 3 from J; bases not matched to a gene: 19. The CDR3 is 18 residues long. Germline V gene data show CDR1 as SGHAT and CDR2 as FQNNGV. In DNA, the CDR3 is TGTGCCAGCAACGAACAGGGGGCGGGCCTTCCCCTGGTCTACGAGCAGTACTTC. Translating gives CASNEQGAGLPLVYEQYF. Full variable domain (remainder filled in from reference TRBV11-2 and TRBJ2-7): EAGVAQSPRYKIIEKRQSVAFWCNPISGHATLYWYQQILGQGPKLLIQFQNNGVVDDSQLPKDRFSAERLKGVDSTLKIQPAKLEDSAVYLCASNEQGAGLPLVYEQYFGPGTRLTVT.

A few counts support this clonotype. The J gene is TRBJ2-3, the V gene TRBV6-6, with no clear D. The CDR3 is made up of 12 amino acids. Deletions cut 2 bases from V and 10 bases from J, with 10 bases between. Germline lookup yields CDR1 MNHNY and CDR2 SVGAGI (reference sequence). CDR3 bases: TGTGCCAGCAGTTACGTGGCCGGCCCGCAGTATTTT. Amino acids: CASSYVAGPQYF.

The genes are TRBV29-1 and TRBJ1-2; D is unclear. The CDR3 runs to 14 residues. Germline CDR1 and CDR2: SQVTM and ANQGSEA. Trimming took off 4 bases at V and 0 bases at J, with 12 bases between the two ends. The CDR3: CSVGGRVANYGYTF. CDR3 nucleotide sequence: TGCAGCGTTGGCGGTAGGGTAGCTAACTATGGCTACACCTTC.

This clonotype was counted only a few times. V usage is TRBV29-1 and J usage is TRBJ1-2; 11 bases agree with TRBD1. The V gene's germline CDR1 is SQVTM and CDR2 ANQGSEA. This CDR3 contains 15 residues. V lost 1 base, J lost 4 bases, and 5 bases stayed unmatched. The CDR3 coding sequence is TGCAGCGTTGAAGGCAGGACAGGGGGCAGCTATGGCTACACCTTC. This codes for CSVEGRTGGSYGYTF.

The genes are TRBV27 and TRBJ1-4; D is undetermined. Between the trimmed V and J ends, which lost 6 bases and 8 bases, there was a span of 13 bases. CDR3 length equals 13 residues. Germline lookup yields CDR1 MNHEY and CDR2 SMNVEV (reference sequence). Written as DNA, the CDR3 is TGTGCCAGCAGACCGACATTCGGAGAAAAACTGTTTTTT. Translated: CASRPTFGEKLFF.